The 17 T cell receptor beta chains below come from one sample, sequenced in a study of response to subunit inactivated influenza vaccine. TCRdb re-analysed the RT-PCR reads in MiXCR, keeping a single row per CDR3 protein. The sample includes a few hundred thousand distinct CDR3 sequences, roughly 9.7% of them seen just once. Sequences were derived from PBMCs from blood, sampled around seven weeks after vaccination. The receptors here all came from a man aged 50-60 years who received an inactivated influenza vaccine.

This clonotype was counted between two and nine times. The V gene is TRBV7-2, the J gene TRBJ2-2; the D gene is possibly TRBD1 (5 bases). In germline, CDR1 is SGHTA, CDR2 FQGNSA. V lost 0 bases to trimming and J lost 6 bases, with 11 bases between them. The CDR3 spans 15 residues. CDR3 DNA sequence: TGTGCCAGCAGCTTAGCCGGTTGGGGCCCCGGGGAGCTGTTTTTT. Its translation is CASSLAGWGPGELFF.

The chain links TRBV28 to TRBJ2-1, with D hard to call. Trimming pared 8 bases from V and 6 bases from J, leaving 11 bases between. Germline-derived CDR1 and CDR2 are MDHEN and SYDVKM. The CDR3 runs to 12 residues. The chain's CDR3 is CASATRANEQFF. CDR3 nucleotide sequence: TGTGCCAGCGCCACCCGCGCCAATGAGCAGTTCTTC.

The rearrangement joins TRBV7-9 to TRBJ2-2; D is undetermined. The germline V gene has CDR1 SEHNR and CDR2 FQNEAQ (reference sequence). The V end was cut by 5 bases, the J end by 7 bases, with 8 bases between. This CDR3 has 12 amino acids. The CDR3 protein is CASSRLDGELFF. The CDR3 DNA sequence: TGTGCCAGCAGCCGCCTCGACGGGGAGCTGTTTTTT.

The chain recombines TRBV6-1 with TRBJ1-3; D might be TRBD1 (5 bases). Trimming pared 7 bases from V and 2 bases from J, leaving 15 bases between. CDR1 is MNHNS, CDR2 SASEGT, per germline. There are 15 residues in the CDR3. This CDR3 reads CASNDRGGAGNTIYF. The CDR3 nucleotides are TGTGCCAGCAACGACCGGGGGGGGGCTGGAAACACCATATATTTT.

This clonotype was detected a few times. The V call is TRBV28, the J call TRBJ1-6, with TRBD1 as a possible D gene (5 bases). There are 14 residues in the CDR3. Trimming took 6 bases from V and 8 from J, leaving 14 bases between them. Germline-derived CDR1 and CDR2 are MDHEN and SYDVKM. The DNA of the CDR3 is TGTGCCAGCAGCCCTGGACATCCGGATTCACCCCTCCACTTT. Translating it yields CASSPGHPDSPLHF.

This clonotype occurred a few times. V and J are TRBV12-3 or TRBV12-4 and TRBJ1-6; D uncertain. The ends were cut back, 5 bases at V and 0 bases at J, with 14 bases in the middle. The CDR3 loop spans 17 amino acids. CDR3 DNA: TGTGCCAGCAGTCCCCGACATATGAGCTCCTATAATTCACCCCTCCACTTT. Translated, it gives CASSPRHMSSYNSPLHF.

This clonotype has a handful of counts. V is TRBV7-2 and J is TRBJ1-1, with D possibly TRBD1 on 6 matching bases. The germline CDR1 and CDR2 sequences are SGHTA and FQGNSA. Trimming stripped 0 bases from V and 1 base from J, with 12 bases between. The CDR3 is 16 residues long. CDR3 residues: CASSLARGRGNTEAFF. In nucleotides, the CDR3 is TGTGCCAGCAGCTTAGCGCGGGGGCGGGGGAACACTGAAGCTTTCTTT.

The chain employs TRBV11-2 and TRBJ2-2, with a weak D call TRBD2 (6 bases). This CDR3 has 16 residues. The V end lost 4 bases, the J end lost 5 bases, and 17 bases lay between the germline ends. The germline V gene encodes CDR1 SGHAT and CDR2 FQNNGV. The CDR3 DNA reads TGTGCCAGCAGCTCCGTCTGGGAGCGGGCTACCGGGGAGCTGTTTTTT. Its translation is CASSSVWERATGELFF.

The rearrangement uses TRBV20-1 and TRBJ2-7, with D possibly TRBD1 on 7 matching bases. The CDR3 has 13 residues. Germline loops: CDR1 DFQATT, CDR2 SNEGSKA (reference sequence). V was trimmed by 4 bases and J by 7 bases, leaving 17 bases between them. CDR3 in amino acids: CSAIGAPGGEQYF. CDR3 in DNA: TGCAGTGCTATCGGGGCCCCAGGGGGGGAGCAGTACTTC.

This clonotype was detected only a few times. V usage is TRBV7-2 and J usage is TRBJ2-3, with D possibly being TRBD1 (6 bases). The CDR3 consists of 14 residues. The germline V gene encodes CDR1 SGHTA and CDR2 FQGNSA. Trimming cost V 5 bases and J 2 bases, with 11 bases left between them. This CDR3 is CASSPGQITDTQYF. The CDR3 DNA reads TGTGCCAGCAGCCCCGGACAGATCACAGATACGCAGTATTTT. Using reference TRBV7-2 and TRBJ2-3 for the parts outside the CDR3, the full variable domain is GAGVSQSPSNKVTEKGKDVELRCDPISGHTALYWYRQSLGQGLEFLIYFQGNSAPDKSGLPSDRFSAERTGGSVSTLTIQRTQQEDSAVYLCASSPGQITDTQYFGPGTRLTVL.

The CDR3 sequence: CSAPGLAGGLSYEQYF. The CDR3 bases are TGCAGTGCTCCTGGACTAGCGGGAGGCCTCTCCTACGAGCAGTACTTC. The chain employs TRBV20-1 and TRBJ2-7; 14 positions match TRBD2. The CDR3 is 16 amino acids. J was trimmed by 0 bases and V by 5 bases; bases with no gene match: 6. Germline V lookup: CDR1 DFQATT, CDR2 SNEGSKA (reference sequence).

In this sample, this clonotype turned up many times. The gene calls are TRBV5-1 and TRBJ2-1; perhaps TRBD2 as D (6 bases). V lost 3 bases and J lost 0, with 10 bases in between. Germline V gives CDR1 SGHRS, CDR2 YFSETQ. The CDR3 runs to 15 residues. CDR3 nucleotide sequence: TGCGCCAGCAGCTCCACGGGAGCCTCCTACAATGAGCAGTTCTTC. Translating gives CASSSTGASYNEQFF.

This clonotype was detected ten times or more. This chain joins TRBV5-5 and TRBJ2-7; 9 bases align to TRBD1. Germline loops: CDR1 SGHKS, CDR2 YYEKEE (reference sequence). CDR3 size: 14 residues. The J segment lost 3 bases and the V segment lost 3 bases, leaving 4 bases of the junction unmatched. The CDR3 sequence: CASSWGQGIYEQYF. The CDR3 DNA follows: TGTGCCAGCAGCTGGGGACAGGGAATCTACGAGCAGTACTTC.

This clonotype was counted at least ten times. The chain couples TRBV7-6 to TRBJ2-7; D is unclear. The CDR3 loop spans 14 amino acids. Trimming took 1 base from V and 4 from J, leaving 11 bases between them. Germline lookup yields CDR1 SGHVS and CDR2 FNYEAQ. DNA for the CDR3: TGTGCCAGCAGCTTAGTCGGCTCCGGATACGAGCAGTACTTC. This codes for CASSLVGSGYEQYF.

Only one count was recorded for this clonotype. With a much larger clone just one base away, this may be a read error. In nucleotides, the CDR3 is TGTGTCAGCAACGACAGAACCGGGGAGCTGTTTTTT. Amino acids: CVSNDRTGELFF. The chain couples TRBV12-3 or TRBV12-4 to TRBJ2-2, with D perhaps TRBD1 (5 bases). CDR3 length equals 12 residues.

V is TRBV7-6 and J is TRBJ2-2; D is uncertain. V lost 4 bases and J lost 2, with 8 bases in between. This CDR3 has 14 residues. The germline CDR1 and CDR2 sequences are SGHVS and FNYEAQ. CDR3 in amino acids: CASSYQENTGELFF. The CDR3 DNA sequence: TGTGCCAGCAGCTACCAGGAAAACACCGGGGAGCTGTTTTTT.

CDR3 bases: TGTGCCAGCAGCTCCGGGAGTGTCTGGGCCAAAAACATTCAGTACTTC. It specifies CASSSGSVWAKNIQYF. The V call is TRBV12-3 or TRBV12-4, the J call TRBJ2-4; the D gene is possibly TRBD2 (6 bases). The CDR3 covers 16 residues. Trimming took off 6 bases at V and 1 base at J, with 16 bases between the two ends.